This note documents a single T cell receptor (beta chain) sequence. No antigen is known for it. This sample was included in a study of CD4 T cells in relation to SARS-CoV-2 and coronaviruses. Study context: No peptide or an HIV-1 Nef peptide pool served as negative control.

Method: immunoSEQ multiplex PCR; TCRdb's copy keeps in-frame clones and lacks some. The sample contains more than 20,000 clones, about three quarters of which appear only once. CD4+ T cells from unexposed donors were obtained before the COVID-19 pandemic (2011-2018). Isolation of CD4+ T cells took place after around eleven days in culture. Testing used SARS-CoV-2 S/N and four cold-coronavirus spikes on unexposed-donor CD4+ T cells, cells permitting. Trimming removed 0 bases from V and 5 bases from J; junction bases left unmatched: 5. Germline V lookup: CDR1 MNHEY, CDR2 SVGAGI. The CDR3 length is 16 residues.

The genes are TRBV6-5 and TRBJ1-4, with 8 bases identical to TRBD1. The source material was CD4+ T cells from PBMCs, cultured in vitro. The sequence was obtained from a human donor in good health. The CDR3 sequence: CASSYSGTGENEKLFF. In DNA, the CDR3 is TGTGCCAGCAGTTACTCGGGGACAGGTGAAAATGAAAAACTGTTTTTT.